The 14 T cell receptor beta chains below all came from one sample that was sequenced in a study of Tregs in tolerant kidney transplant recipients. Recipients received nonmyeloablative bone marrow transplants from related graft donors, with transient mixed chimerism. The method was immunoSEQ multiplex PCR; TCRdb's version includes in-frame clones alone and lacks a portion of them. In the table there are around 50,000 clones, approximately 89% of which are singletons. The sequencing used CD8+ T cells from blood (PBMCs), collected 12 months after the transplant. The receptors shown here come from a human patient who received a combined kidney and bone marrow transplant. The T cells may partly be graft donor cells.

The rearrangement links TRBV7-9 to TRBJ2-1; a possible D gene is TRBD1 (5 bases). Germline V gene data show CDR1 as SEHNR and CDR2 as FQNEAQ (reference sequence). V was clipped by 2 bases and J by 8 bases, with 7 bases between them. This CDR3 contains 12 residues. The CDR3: CASSLPTDEQFF. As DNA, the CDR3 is TGTGCCAGCAGCTTACCGACAGATGAGCAGTTCTTC.

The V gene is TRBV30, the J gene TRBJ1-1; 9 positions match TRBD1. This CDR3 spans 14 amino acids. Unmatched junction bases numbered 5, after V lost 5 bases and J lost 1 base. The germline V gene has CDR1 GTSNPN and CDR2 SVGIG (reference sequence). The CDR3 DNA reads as TGTGCCTGGGGGACAGGGACAACGAACACTGAAGCTTTCTTT. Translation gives CAWGTGTTNTEAFF.

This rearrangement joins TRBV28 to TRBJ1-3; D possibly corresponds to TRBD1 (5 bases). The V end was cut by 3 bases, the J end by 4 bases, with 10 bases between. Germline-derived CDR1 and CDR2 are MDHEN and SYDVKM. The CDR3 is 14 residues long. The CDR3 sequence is CASSFYRSGNTIYF. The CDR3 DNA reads TGTGCCAGCAGTTTCTACAGGTCCGGAAACACCATATATTTT.

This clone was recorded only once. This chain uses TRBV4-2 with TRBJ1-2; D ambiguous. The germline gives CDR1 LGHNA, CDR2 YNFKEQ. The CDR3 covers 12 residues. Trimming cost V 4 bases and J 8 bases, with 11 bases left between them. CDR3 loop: CASSPPPGGYTF. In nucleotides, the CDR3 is TGTGCCAGCAGCCCCCCCCCGGGGGGCTACACCTTC.

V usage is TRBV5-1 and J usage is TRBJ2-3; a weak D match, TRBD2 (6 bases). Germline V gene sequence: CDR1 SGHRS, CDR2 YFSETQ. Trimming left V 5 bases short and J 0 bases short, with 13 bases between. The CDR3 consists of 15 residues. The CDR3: CASRNGGTSTDTQYF. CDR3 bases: TGCGCCAGCAGAAACGGAGGGACCAGCACAGATACGCAGTATTTT.

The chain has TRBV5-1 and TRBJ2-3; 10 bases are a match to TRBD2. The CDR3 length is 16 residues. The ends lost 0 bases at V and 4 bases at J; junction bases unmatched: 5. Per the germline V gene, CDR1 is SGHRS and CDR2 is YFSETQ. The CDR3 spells CASSLEAGGPSDTQYF. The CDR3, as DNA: TGCGCCAGCAGCTTGGAAGCGGGGGGGCCGTCAGATACGCAGTATTTT.

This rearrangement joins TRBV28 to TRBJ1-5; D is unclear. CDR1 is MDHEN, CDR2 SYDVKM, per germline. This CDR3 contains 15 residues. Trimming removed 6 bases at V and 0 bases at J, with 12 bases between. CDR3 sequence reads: CASSLGLISNQPQHF. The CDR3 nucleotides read TGTGCCAGCAGCTTGGGCCTGATTAGCAATCAGCCCCAGCATTTT.

CDR3 in DNA: TGTGCCAGCAGTGATACAGGGCTCACTGAAGCTTTCTTT. The encoded protein is CASSDTGLTEAFF. The chain combines TRBV25-1 with TRBJ1-1, with a weak D call TRBD1 (6 bases). Germline values: CDR1 MGHDK, CDR2 SYGVNS. The CDR3 contains 13 residues. Trimming left V 3 bases short and J 4 bases short, with 9 bases between.

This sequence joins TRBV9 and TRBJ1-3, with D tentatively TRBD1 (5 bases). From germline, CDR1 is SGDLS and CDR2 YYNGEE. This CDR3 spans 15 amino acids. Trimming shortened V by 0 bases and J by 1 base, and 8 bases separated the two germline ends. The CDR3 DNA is TGTGCCAGCAGCGTAGTAGGGGATTCTGGAAACACCATATATTTT. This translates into CASSVVGDSGNTIYF.

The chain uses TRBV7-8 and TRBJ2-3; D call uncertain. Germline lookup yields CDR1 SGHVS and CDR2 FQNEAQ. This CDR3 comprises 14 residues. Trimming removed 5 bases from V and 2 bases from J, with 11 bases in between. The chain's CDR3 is CASSTPDFTDTQYF. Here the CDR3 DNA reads TGTGCCAGCAGCACCCCCGACTTCACAGATACGCAGTATTTT.

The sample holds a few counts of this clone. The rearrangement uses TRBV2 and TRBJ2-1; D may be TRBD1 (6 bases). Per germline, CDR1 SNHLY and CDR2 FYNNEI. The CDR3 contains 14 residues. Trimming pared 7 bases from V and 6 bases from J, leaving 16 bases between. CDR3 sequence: CASTQGYLFNEQFF. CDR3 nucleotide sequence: TGTGCCAGCACCCAGGGGTATTTGTTCAATGAGCAGTTCTTC.

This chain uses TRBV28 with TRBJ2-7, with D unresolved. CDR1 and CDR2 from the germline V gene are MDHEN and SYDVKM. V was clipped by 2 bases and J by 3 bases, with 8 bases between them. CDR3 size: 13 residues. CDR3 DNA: TGTGCCAGCAGTTTAAACAATTACTACGAGCAGTACTTC. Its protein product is CASSLNNYYEQYF.

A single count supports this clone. The DNA of the CDR3 is TGCGCCAGCAGCCAAGATCGGGACAGAACTTATAGCAATCAGCCCCAGCATTTT. Translation gives CASSQDRDRTYSNQPQHF. The chain carries TRBV4-1 and TRBJ1-5; 7 bases line up with TRBD1. CDR1 and CDR2 from the germline V gene are MGHRA and YSYEKL. This CDR3 is 18 amino acids long. V trimming: 0 bases; J trimming: 0 bases; junction bases outside the gene matches: 8.

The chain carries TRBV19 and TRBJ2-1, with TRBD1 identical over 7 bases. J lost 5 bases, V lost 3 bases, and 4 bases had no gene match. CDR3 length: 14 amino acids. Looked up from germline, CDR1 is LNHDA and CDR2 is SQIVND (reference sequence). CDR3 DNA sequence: TGTGCCAGTAGTATGCAGGGGGTGCACAATGAGCAGTTCTTC. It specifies CASSMQGVHNEQFF.